The subject of this entry is one TCR beta chain. The CDR3 consists of 16 residues. Germline V CDR1 and CDR2: MNHEY, SVGAGI. V dropped 2 bases and J dropped 5 bases, with 13 bases sitting between them. Generated by immunoSEQ multiplex PCR, the TCRdb table keeps only in-frame clones and is missing some. Of fewer than 200,000 clones listed, less than 85% are singletons. This sample is part of a study of blood T cell repertoires in COVID-19. The sequencing input was peripheral blood. The rearrangement uses TRBV6-5 and TRBJ1-6, with D tentatively TRBD1 (6 bases). This TCR was sampled from a human donor with acute or convalescent COVID-19. The donor label of this sample is uncertain. The CDR3 sequence is CASSYGDWTDNSPLHF. The CDR3 region has the DNA TGTGCCAGCAGTTACGGTGACTGGACAGATAATTCACCCCTCCACTTT.